Shown below are 30 T cell receptor beta chains from a single sample sequenced in a study of blood T cell repertoires in COVID-19. Clones were read by immunoSEQ multiplex PCR, and TCRdb kept only the in-frame ones, dropping some. Of a few hundred thousand clones listed, about 88% were seen once; the top ten hold 2.5% to 3.5%. The sequenced sample consisted of PBMCs or T cells enriched from blood (not recorded which). All receptors come from a woman in her forties or fifties who had recovered from COVID-19.

The chain has TRBV9 and TRBJ1-5, with TRBD1 identical over 9 bases. The V and J ends lost 1 base and 6 bases, in that order; junction bases with no gene match: 2. CDR1 is SGDLS and CDR2 is YYNGEE in the germline V gene. There are 14 residues in the CDR3. This CDR3 reads CASSVTGGGQPQHF. In DNA form, the CDR3 reads TGTGCCAGCAGCGTAACAGGGGGCGGTCAGCCCCAGCATTTT.

This chain connects TRBV30 to TRBJ1-3; 8 bases map to TRBD1. There are 13 residues in the CDR3. J gave up 1 base and V 8 bases, and 4 bases lay outside the gene matches. Germline V lookup: CDR1 GTSNPN, CDR2 SVGIG (reference sequence). The CDR3 sequence: CAGRGLSGNTIYF. The DNA of the CDR3 is TGTGCCGGCAGGGGGCTTTCTGGAAACACCATATATTTT. Based on the CDR3 plus reference TRBV30 and TRBJ1-3, the full variable domain is SQTIHQWPATLVQPVGSPLSLECTVEGTSNPNLYWYRQAAGRGLQLLFYSVGIGQISSEVPQNLSASRPQDRQFILSSKKLLLSDSGFYLCAGRGLSGNTIYFGEGSWLTVV.

The CDR3 DNA sequence: TGTGCCATCACCACGACTAGCGGGAGAACTTTTCATGAGCAGTTCTTC. This translates into CAITTTSGRTFHEQFF. This chain uses TRBV10-3 with TRBJ2-1; 12 bases map to TRBD2. The CDR3 covers 16 residues. Germline V gene data show CDR1 as ENHRY and CDR2 as SYGVKD. Trimming removed 7 bases from V and 8 bases from J; junction bases left unmatched: 12.

This clone was detected only a few times. The chain has TRBV7-2 and TRBJ2-7; the match to TRBD1 covers 7 bases. Germline values: CDR1 SGHTA, CDR2 FQGNSA. The CDR3 contains 13 residues. Losses at the gene ends were 5 bases for V and 5 bases for J; bases not matched to a gene: 6. DNA for the CDR3: TGTGCCAGCAGCAACACGGACAGGAACGAGCAGTACTTC. The encoded protein is CASSNTDRNEQYF.

This clone has a handful of counts. This chain joins TRBV7-2 and TRBJ1-2; possible D gene TRBD1, 6 bases. This CDR3 is 15 amino acids long. Germline V gives CDR1 SGHTA, CDR2 FQGNSA. The V and J ends lost 1 base and 4 bases respectively, with 13 bases between them. The CDR3 reads CASSLDHRASYGYTF. DNA of the CDR3: TGTGCCAGCAGCTTAGACCACAGGGCGTCCTATGGCTACACCTTC.

This clone occurred a few times. The CDR3 region is CATSRLAGVHGELFF. Written as DNA, the CDR3 is TGTGCCACCAGCCGACTAGCGGGAGTTCACGGGGAGCTGTTTTTT. This rearrangement joins TRBV15 to TRBJ2-2, with 12 bases lining up with TRBD2. CDR3 length equals 15 residues. The J segment lost 7 bases and the V segment lost 5 bases, leaving 5 bases of the junction unmatched. The germline CDR1 and CDR2 sequences are LNHNV and YYDKDF (reference sequence).

J is TRBJ2-1 and V is TRBV18; 8 nucleotides match TRBD2. The CDR3 length is 15 residues. V lost 3 bases and J lost 7; bases outside the gene matches: 8. The germline V gene has CDR1 KGHSH and CDR2 LQKENI. This CDR3 is CASSPGTRMGNEQFF. The CDR3, as DNA: TGTGCCAGCTCACCGGGGACTAGGATGGGAAATGAGCAGTTCTTC.

The chain uses TRBV29-1 and TRBJ1-2, with TRBD1 as a possible D gene (5 bases). This CDR3 has 12 residues. Germline V gives CDR1 SQVTM, CDR2 ANQGSEA. V was shortened by 4 bases and J by 4 bases, with 10 bases between the two germline ends. As DNA, the CDR3 is TGCAGCGTTGTGGGTCAGGGCTATGGCTACACCTTC. Protein sequence: CSVVGQGYGYTF.

The V gene is TRBV5-8, the J gene TRBJ2-7, with D uncertain. V lost 1 base to trimming and J lost 6 bases, with 5 bases between them. The germline V gene encodes CDR1 SGHTS and CDR2 YDEGEE. The CDR3 spans 11 residues. CDR3 in DNA: TGTGCCAGCAGCTTGTCCGGCGAGCAGTACTTC. Protein sequence: CASSLSGEQYF.

This rearrangement joins TRBV7-2 to TRBJ2-3; 9 nucleotides match TRBD2. In germline, CDR1 is SGHTA, CDR2 FQGNSA. V was pared by 2 bases and J by 3 bases, with 3 bases of the junction left unmatched. This CDR3 is 15 amino acids long. CDR3 DNA: TGTGCCAGCAGCTTATTGGGACTAGCAACAGATACGCAGTATTTT. The encoded protein is CASSLLGLATDTQYF.

The J gene is TRBJ2-7, the V gene TRBV4-2; 9 nucleotides match TRBD2. This CDR3 has 18 residues. Germline V CDR1 and CDR2: LGHNA, YNFKEQ. The trim removed 0 bases at V and 6 bases at J, leaving 15 bases unmatched. The CDR3 bases are TGTGCCAGCAGCCAAGAAATGGTGCGGGAGGGCCGTTACGTCGAGCAGTACTTC. Encoded protein: CASSQEMVREGRYVEQYF.

The chain combines TRBV28 with TRBJ1-5; D might be TRBD1 (6 bases). The CDR3 consists of 14 residues. Trimming took 4 bases from V and 6 from J, leaving 13 bases between them. Germline V gene sequence: CDR1 MDHEN, CDR2 SYDVKM. CDR3 nucleotide sequence: TGTGCCAGCAGTTCAAGGCGGGGGCTTCAGCCCCAGCATTTT. Translated: CASSSRRGLQPQHF.

This clone has only one observation. This chain uses TRBV12-3 or TRBV12-4 with TRBJ2-7; D gene uncertain. Trimming stripped 3 bases from V and 4 bases from J, with 10 bases between. The CDR3 covers 13 residues. CDR3 residues: CASSFGTPYEQYF. CDR3 nucleotide sequence: TGTGCCAGCAGTTTTGGTACACCGTACGAGCAGTACTTC.

The chain links TRBV7-2 to TRBJ2-1; D unclear. V was shortened by 5 bases and J by 5 bases, with 19 bases between the two germline ends. The CDR3 is 16 residues long. CDR1 and CDR2 from the germline V gene are SGHTA and FQGNSA. CDR3 nucleotides: TGTGCCAGCAGCACTCCCTTGATATCGCGGCACAATGAGCAGTTCTTC. Encoded protein: CASSTPLISRHNEQFF.

V is TRBV5-8 and J is TRBJ1-1; D unclear. The germline V gene encodes CDR1 SGHTS and CDR2 YDEGEE. The CDR3 is 13 residues long. V was trimmed by 3 bases and J by 4 bases, leaving 10 bases between them. CDR3 in DNA: TGTGCCAGCAGCTCAACCTTCGGCACTGAAGCTTTCTTT. It codes for CASSSTFGTEAFF.

CDR3 in DNA: TGCGCCAGCAGCTCAACCCTATCTAGCGGGAACACAGATACGCAGTATTTT. Its translation is CASSSTLSSGNTDTQYF. The J gene is TRBJ2-3, the V gene TRBV5-1; 9 bases agree with TRBD2. Germline CDR1 is SGHRS and CDR2 is YFSETQ. V shed 3 bases, J shed 2 bases, and the junction held 10 bases outside the gene matches. This CDR3 region has 17 residues.

This chain links TRBV6-2 or TRBV6-3 with TRBJ1-2, with TRBD1 matching over 7 bases. Looked up from germline, CDR1 is MNHEY and CDR2 is SVGEGT. J was trimmed by 3 bases and V by 4 bases; bases with no gene match: 20. This CDR3 is built from 19 residues. The CDR3 here is CASSFPTHTDDREDYGYTF. The CDR3 nucleotides read TGTGCCAGCAGTTTTCCCACCCACACCGACGACAGGGAGGACTATGGCTACACCTTC.

The rearrangement links TRBV30 to TRBJ2-7; a possible D gene is TRBD2 (5 bases). The CDR3 loop spans 14 amino acids. V lost 2 bases and J 7 bases, leaving 18 bases between the germline ends. CDR1 is GTSNPN and CDR2 is SVGIG in the germline V gene (reference sequence). The CDR3 reads CAWSTWLDSGEQYF. The CDR3 DNA reads TGTGCCTGGAGTACCTGGCTAGACTCGGGAGAGCAGTACTTC.

The chain is built from TRBV6-5 and TRBJ2-1; a possible D gene is TRBD1 (5 bases). V was pared by 4 bases and J by 8 bases, with 15 bases between. CDR3 length equals 14 residues. Germline values: CDR1 MNHEY, CDR2 SVGAGI. The CDR3 region is CASSSGPGFHEQFF. The CDR3, as DNA: TGTGCCAGCAGTTCTGGCCCAGGGTTCCATGAGCAGTTCTTC.

V usage is TRBV5-5 and J usage is TRBJ2-4; weak D call: TRBD1 (5 bases). CDR1 is SGHKS, CDR2 YYEKEE, per germline (reference sequence). The V end lost 1 base, the J end lost 2 bases, and 10 bases lay between the germline ends. The CDR3 has 15 amino acids. CDR3 bases: TGTGCCAGCAGCTTGCTCTGGACATCCAAAAACATTCAGTACTTC. This gives the protein CASSLLWTSKNIQYF.

The V call is TRBV27, the J call TRBJ1-1; a weak D match, TRBD1 (5 bases). Germline CDR1 and CDR2: MNHEY and SMNVEV (reference sequence). Between the trimmed V and J ends, which lost 4 bases and 1 base, there was a span of 13 bases. This CDR3 is 15 amino acids long. The CDR3 loop is CASSSAGPGNTEAFF. For the CDR3, the DNA is TGTGCCAGCAGTTCCGCAGGGCCGGGGAACACTGAAGCTTTCTTT.

V gene TRBV7-2 combines with J gene TRBJ2-3; 7 positions agree with TRBD2. This CDR3 is 16 amino acids long. The ends lost 1 base at V and 5 bases at J; junction bases unmatched: 9. Germline V gene lookup returns CDR1 SGHTA and CDR2 FQGNSA. In DNA form, the CDR3 reads TGTGCCAGCAGCTTAGTAGGGGCGGGAGTGCTAGATACGCAGTATTTT. It translates to CASSLVGAGVLDTQYF.

The chain couples TRBV19 to TRBJ2-1; TRBD2 might be the D (6 bases). This CDR3 spans 13 amino acids. Per germline, CDR1 LNHDA and CDR2 SQIVND (reference sequence). V was shortened by 4 bases and J by 9 bases, with 13 bases between the two germline ends. CDR3 DNA: TGTGCCAGTAGTAGGGACTCCCGAGCTGAGCAGTTCTTC. This codes for CASSRDSRAEQFF. Full variable domain (rest looked up from reference TRBV19 and TRBJ2-1): DGGITQSPKYLFRKEGQNVTLSCEQNLNHDAMYWYRQDPGQGLRLIYYSQIVNDFQKGDIAEGYSVSREKKESFPLTVTSAQKNPTAFYLCASSRDSRAEQFFGPGTRLTVL.

This clone was counted once. The chain combines TRBV24-1 with TRBJ2-5, with D possibly being TRBD2 (6 bases). The germline V gene has CDR1 KGHDR and CDR2 SFDVKD. The CDR3 contains 14 residues. The V and J ends lost 4 bases and 5 bases respectively, with 13 bases between them. The DNA of the CDR3 is TGTGCCACCAGTGACCCGGGAGTCTGGGAGACCCAGTACTTC. Amino acid sequence: CATSDPGVWETQYF.

This chain uses TRBV7-3 with TRBJ2-3; no reliable D call. The CDR3 spans 13 residues. The germline V gene has CDR1 SGHTA and CDR2 FQGTGA. V lost 3 bases, J lost 6 bases, and 10 bases lay in between. CDR3 region: CASSLAVRDTQYF. The DNA of the CDR3 is TGTGCCAGCAGCTTGGCCGTGAGGGATACGCAGTATTTT. Variable domain in full (rest from reference TRBV7-3 and TRBJ2-3): GAGVSQTPSNKVTEKGKYVELRCDPISGHTALYWYRQSLGQGPEFLIYFQGTGAADDSGLPNDRFFAVRPEGSVSTLKIQRTERGDSAVYLCASSLAVRDTQYFGPGTRLTVL.

This rearrangement joins TRBV15 to TRBJ2-3, with D tentatively TRBD1 (6 bases). The CDR3 sequence is 15 residues long. Germline V gene data show CDR1 as LNHNV and CDR2 as YYDKDF (reference sequence). V lost 1 base and J lost 0, with 8 bases in between. This CDR3 reads CATSRGTGSTDTQYF. CDR3 sequence (DNA): TGTGCCACCAGCAGAGGAACAGGGAGCACAGATACGCAGTATTTT.

The rearrangement joins TRBV7-2 to TRBJ2-1, with a weak D call TRBD1 (6 bases). The CDR3 is 16 residues long. In germline, CDR1 is SGHTA, CDR2 FQGNSA. V was clipped by 5 bases and J by 4 bases, with 18 bases between them. The CDR3 reads CASSPPGAGSYNEQFF. The CDR3 DNA sequence: TGTGCCAGCAGCCCTCCAGGGGCAGGGTCATACAATGAGCAGTTCTTC.

V is TRBV5-1 and J is TRBJ1-1, with D hard to call. Trimming took 2 bases from V and 10 from J, leaving 15 bases between them. The CDR3 sequence is 13 residues long. Germline values: CDR1 SGHRS, CDR2 YFSETQ. CDR3 residues: CASSLWVRERAFF. The CDR3 bases are TGCGCCAGCAGCTTATGGGTTCGCGAGCGAGCTTTCTTT.

This chain uses TRBV27 with TRBJ1-4, with 9 nucleotides matching TRBD1. Germline CDR1 MNHEY, CDR2 SMNVEV (reference sequence). There are 14 residues in the CDR3. Germline trimming cut 2 bases from V and 8 bases from J; bases unmatched to any gene: 3. CDR3 in DNA: TGTGCCAGCAGTTTAAGACAGGGGGGCGAAAAACTGTTTTTT. Its protein product is CASSLRQGGEKLFF.

The chain recombines TRBV18 with TRBJ1-3; 9 bases are shared with TRBD1. Germline V gives CDR1 KGHSH, CDR2 LQKENI. This CDR3 has 15 amino acids. Unmatched junction bases numbered 4, after V lost 3 bases and J lost 4 bases. The CDR3 nucleotides are TGTGCCAGCTCACCCGGGACAGGGACAGGAAACACCATATATTTT. Its protein product is CASSPGTGTGNTIYF. Full variable domain (outside the CDR3, taken from reference TRBV18 and TRBJ1-3): NAGVMQNPRHLVRRRGQEARLRCSPMKGHSHVYWYRQLPEEGLKFMVYLQKENIIDESGMPKERFSAEFPKEGPSILRIQQVVRGDSAAYFCASSPGTGTGNTIYFGEGSWLTVV.